These 13 T cell receptor beta chains came from one sample sequenced in a study of cytomegalovirus exposure and HLA in healthy donors. PCR employed 60 Vbeta and 13 Jbeta primers. The repertoire was sequenced with immunoSEQ multiplex PCR; TCRdb's copy has only in-frame clones and lacks some. This table holds fewer than 45,000 clones. The sequencing sample was made of PBMCs. Receptors were obtained from a woman aged 25-40 years in good health and CMV-seronegative.

The rearrangement uses TRBV30 and TRBJ2-5; D unresolved. The V and J ends lost 0 bases and 3 bases respectively, with 8 bases between them. CDR1 and CDR2 (germline): GTSNPN, SVGIG (reference sequence). This CDR3 has 13 residues. The CDR3 loop is CAWSVELEETQYF. For the CDR3, the DNA is TGTGCCTGGAGTGTAGAGCTAGAAGAGACCCAGTACTTC.

The chain combines TRBV18 with TRBJ2-7, with 11 nucleotides matching TRBD1. Per germline, CDR1 KGHSH and CDR2 LQKENI. The CDR3 consists of 15 residues. Losses at the gene ends were 5 bases for V and 1 base for J; bases not matched to a gene: 4. The CDR3 region has the DNA TGTGCCAGCTCAGCCGGGACAGGGGGTTCCTACGAGCAGTACTTC. It yields the protein CASSAGTGGSYEQYF.

The CDR3 nucleotides are TGCGCCAGCAGCCAAGATAGGGCGGGAGGGCCCGTTGAGCAGTTCTTC. It codes for CASSQDRAGGPVEQFF. The genes are TRBV4-1 and TRBJ2-1; 9 nucleotides match TRBD2. The CDR3 totals 16 residues. The germline V gene encodes CDR1 MGHRA and CDR2 YSYEKL. The V gene end was trimmed by 0 bases and the J gene end by 9 bases; junction bases not matched to a gene: 9.

The chain couples TRBV7-9 to TRBJ2-2; tentatively, D is TRBD1 (5 bases). The germline V gene encodes CDR1 SEHNR and CDR2 FQNEAQ (reference sequence). V gave up 2 bases and J gave up 1 base, with 11 bases separating them. The CDR3 is 16 residues long. The DNA of the CDR3 is TGTGCCAGCAGCTTATTCCGACAGAAGAACACCGGGGAGCTGTTTTTT. Translation gives CASSLFRQKNTGELFF.

The rearrangement uses TRBV5-6 and TRBJ2-7; D is possibly TRBD2 (6 bases). Trimming removed 0 bases from V and 13 bases from J, with 14 bases in between. Germline values: CDR1 SGHDT, CDR2 YYEEEE. This CDR3 is 12 amino acids long. The CDR3 reads CASSLVSGAPYF. For the CDR3, the DNA is TGTGCCAGCAGCTTGGTTAGCGGAGCGCCCTACTTC. The variable domain in full, completed from reference TRBV5-6 and TRBJ2-7, reads DAGVTQSPTHLIKTRGQQVTLRCSPKSGHDTVSWYQQALGQGPQFIFQYYEEEERQRGNFPDRFSGHQFPNYSSELNVNALLLGDSALYLCASSLVSGAPYFGPGTRLTVT.

This chain connects TRBV4-2 to TRBJ2-7; D is possibly TRBD2 (5 bases). This CDR3 region has 16 residues. Trimming took 2 bases from V and 4 from J, leaving 18 bases between them. The germline V gene encodes CDR1 LGHNA and CDR2 YNFKEQ. The chain's CDR3 is CASSQSRVDSTYEQYF. The CDR3 coding sequence is TGTGCCAGCAGCCAAAGCAGAGTGGACTCTACATACGAGCAGTACTTC.

The rearrangement links TRBV4-3 to TRBJ2-7, with TRBD2 matching 8 bases. This CDR3 comprises 15 residues. With V trimmed by 3 bases and J by 0 bases, 4 bases remained unmatched. Germline V gene data show CDR1 as LGHNA and CDR2 as YSLEER. This CDR3 reads CASSHLAGPSYEQYF. The CDR3 DNA is TGCGCCAGCAGCCACTTAGCGGGGCCCTCCTACGAGCAGTACTTC.

V and J are TRBV6-5 and TRBJ2-3; TRBD2 matches at 10 bases. The CDR3 spans 15 residues. V was clipped by 6 bases and J by 0 bases; unmatched bases: 3. Looked up from germline, CDR1 is MNHEY and CDR2 is SVGAGI. The CDR3 region is CASSPTSGSTDTQYF. In nucleotides, the CDR3 is TGTGCCAGCAGCCCGACTAGCGGGAGCACAGATACGCAGTATTTT.

The chain employs TRBV9 and TRBJ1-3, with 7 bases identical to TRBD1. With 5 bases clipped from V and 7 bases from J, the junction kept 9 bases outside the gene matches. Germline CDR1 SGDLS, CDR2 YYNGEE. The CDR3 is 14 amino acids. The CDR3 region has the DNA TGTGCCAGCAGAGACGACAGGGACGGGAACACCATATATTTT. It codes for CASRDDRDGNTIYF.

The V and J genes are TRBV6-5 and TRBJ1-1; 7 nucleotides match TRBD1. Germline-derived CDR1 and CDR2 are MNHEY and SVGAGI. CDR3 length: 14 residues. V lost 4 bases, J lost 0 bases, and 2 bases stayed unmatched. The CDR3 coding sequence is TGTGCCAGCAGTTGGGGACAGATGAACACTGAAGCTTTCTTT. Its protein product is CASSWGQMNTEAFF.

The DNA for the CDR3 is TGTGCCAGCAGCGTAAGCGGGGCAGGGCCTGGGACCCAGTACTTC. The encoded protein is CASSVSGAGPGTQYF. The chain uses TRBV9 and TRBJ2-5; 7 bases line up with TRBD2. In germline, CDR1 is SGDLS, CDR2 YYNGEE. V was clipped by 1 base and J by 7 bases; unmatched bases: 10. CDR3 length: 15 residues.

The chain is built from TRBV9 and TRBJ2-6; D is perhaps TRBD1 (6 bases). The CDR3 totals 17 residues. In germline, CDR1 is SGDLS, CDR2 YYNGEE. V gave up 4 bases and J gave up 2 bases, with 16 bases separating them. The CDR3 DNA reads TGTGCCAGCAGCCCCCGGCGACCAGGGGCTGGGGCCAACGTCCTGACTTTC. It specifies CASSPRRPGAGANVLTF.

The chain is built from TRBV7-2 and TRBJ2-7; maybe TRBD2 (5 bases). The CDR3 loop spans 14 amino acids. Per germline, CDR1 SGHTA and CDR2 FQGNSA. V was cut by 1 base and J by 4 bases, with 11 bases left in between. For the CDR3, the DNA is TGTGCCAGCAGCTTAGGGTACCGGGAATACGAGCAGTACTTC. Its protein product is CASSLGYREYEQYF.